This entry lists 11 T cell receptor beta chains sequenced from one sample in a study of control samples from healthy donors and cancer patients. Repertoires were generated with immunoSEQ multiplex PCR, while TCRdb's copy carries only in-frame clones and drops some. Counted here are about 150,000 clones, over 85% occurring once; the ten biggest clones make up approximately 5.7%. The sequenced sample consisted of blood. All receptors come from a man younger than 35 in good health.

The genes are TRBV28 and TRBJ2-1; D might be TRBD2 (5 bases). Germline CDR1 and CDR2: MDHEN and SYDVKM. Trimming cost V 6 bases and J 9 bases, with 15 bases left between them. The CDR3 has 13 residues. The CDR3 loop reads CASSQITSSEQFF. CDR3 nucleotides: TGTGCCAGCAGCCAAATAACTAGTTCTGAGCAGTTCTTC.

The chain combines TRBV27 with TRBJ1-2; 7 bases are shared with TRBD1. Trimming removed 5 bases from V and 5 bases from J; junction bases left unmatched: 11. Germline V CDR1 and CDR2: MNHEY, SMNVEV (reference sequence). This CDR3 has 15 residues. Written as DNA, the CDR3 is TGTGCCAGCAGTGCAACCCGGGACAGACTTTATGGCTACACCTTC. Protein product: CASSATRDRLYGYTF.

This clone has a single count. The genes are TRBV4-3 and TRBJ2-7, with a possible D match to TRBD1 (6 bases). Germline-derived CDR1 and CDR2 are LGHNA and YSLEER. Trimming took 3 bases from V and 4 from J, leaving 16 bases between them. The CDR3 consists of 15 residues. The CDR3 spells CASSQGAGREYEQYF. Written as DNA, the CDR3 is TGCGCCAGCAGCCAGGGGGCGGGCAGGGAGTACGAGCAGTACTTC.

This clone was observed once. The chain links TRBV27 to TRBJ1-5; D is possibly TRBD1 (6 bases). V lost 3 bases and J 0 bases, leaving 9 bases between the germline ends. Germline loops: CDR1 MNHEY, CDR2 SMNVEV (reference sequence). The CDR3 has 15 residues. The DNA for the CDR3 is TGTGCCAGCAGTTTGACAGGTAATAGCAATCAGCCCCAGCATTTT. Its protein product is CASSLTGNSNQPQHF.

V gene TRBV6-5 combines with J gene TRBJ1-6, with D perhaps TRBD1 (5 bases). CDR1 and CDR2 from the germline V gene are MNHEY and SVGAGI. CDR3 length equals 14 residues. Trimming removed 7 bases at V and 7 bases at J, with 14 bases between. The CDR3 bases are TGTGCCAGCAACCGGCAGGGTCCAAATTCACCCCTCCACTTT. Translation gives CASNRQGPNSPLHF.

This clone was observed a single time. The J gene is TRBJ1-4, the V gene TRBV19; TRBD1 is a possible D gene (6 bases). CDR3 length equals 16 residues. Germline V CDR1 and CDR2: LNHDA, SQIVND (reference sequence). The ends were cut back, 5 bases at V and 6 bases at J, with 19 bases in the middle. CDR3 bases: TGTGCCAGTAGTCTTACAGGGTATGATGGATATGAAAAACTGTTTTTT. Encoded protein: CASSLTGYDGYEKLFF.

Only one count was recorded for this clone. CDR3 sequence reads: CATSGQGSYEQYF. The CDR3, as DNA: TGTGCCACCAGTGGACAGGGGTCCTACGAGCAGTACTTC. This chain links TRBV24-1 with TRBJ2-7, with TRBD1 identical over 8 bases. The CDR3 covers 13 residues. J was trimmed by 1 base and V by 5 bases; bases with no gene match: 0. Germline V gene lookup returns CDR1 KGHDR and CDR2 SFDVKD.

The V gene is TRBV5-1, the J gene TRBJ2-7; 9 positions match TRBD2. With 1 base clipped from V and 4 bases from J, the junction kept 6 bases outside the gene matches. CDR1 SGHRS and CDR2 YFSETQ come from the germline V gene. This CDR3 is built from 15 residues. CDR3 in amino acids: CASSLNSGSPYEQYF. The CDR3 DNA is TGCGCCAGCAGCTTGAATAGCGGGAGTCCGTACGAGCAGTACTTC.

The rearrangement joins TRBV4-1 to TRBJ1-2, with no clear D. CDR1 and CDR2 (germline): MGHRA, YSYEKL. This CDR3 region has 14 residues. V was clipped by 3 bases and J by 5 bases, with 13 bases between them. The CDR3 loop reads CASSHAGSSYGYTF. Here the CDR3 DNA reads TGCGCCAGCAGCCACGCGGGTAGCTCATATGGCTACACCTTC.

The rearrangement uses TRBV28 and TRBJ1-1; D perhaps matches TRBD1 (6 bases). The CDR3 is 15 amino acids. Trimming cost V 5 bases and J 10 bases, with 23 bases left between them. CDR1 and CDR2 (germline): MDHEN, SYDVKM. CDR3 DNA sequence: TGTGCCAGCAGTACGGAAGGGACAAAAGCTTTGGGAGCTTTCTTT. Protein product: CASSTEGTKALGAFF.

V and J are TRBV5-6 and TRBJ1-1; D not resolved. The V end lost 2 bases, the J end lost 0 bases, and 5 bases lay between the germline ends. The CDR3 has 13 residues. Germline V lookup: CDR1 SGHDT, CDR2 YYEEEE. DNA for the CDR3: TGTGCCAGCAGCTTATCTGTGAACACTGAAGCTTTCTTT. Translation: CASSLSVNTEAFF. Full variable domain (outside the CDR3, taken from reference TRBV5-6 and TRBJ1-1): DAGVTQSPTHLIKTRGQQVTLRCSPKSGHDTVSWYQQALGQGPQFIFQYYEEEERQRGNFPDRFSGHQFPNYSSELNVNALLLGDSALYLCASSLSVNTEAFFGQGTRLTVV.